This passage covers 14 T cell receptor beta chains from one sample sequenced in a study of blood T cell repertoires in COVID-19. Some clones are missing from TCRdb's copy, which holds only in-frame ones; the method was immunoSEQ multiplex PCR. The sample has under 300,000 clones; around 86% are singletons. The sample was peripheral blood. The source is a man aged 50 or older with acute or convalescent COVID-19.

The rearrangement joins TRBV2 to TRBJ1-5, with D unresolved. The CDR3 contains 15 residues. Germline CDR1 is SNHLY and CDR2 is FYNNEI. V was cut by 7 bases and J by 6 bases, with 19 bases left in between. The CDR3 DNA is TGTGCCAGCAAGGTCTACACCCCCAGCGGTCAGCCCCAGCATTTT. This gives the protein CASKVYTPSGQPQHF.

The chain links TRBV18 to TRBJ2-7; the D gene is possibly TRBD1 (5 bases). V gave up 6 bases and J gave up 6 bases, with 15 bases separating them. The CDR3 length is 13 residues. CDR1 is KGHSH, CDR2 LQKENI, per germline. The CDR3 nucleotides read TGTGCCAGCTCCCGACAGAAATTCGGCGAGCAGTACTTC. This translates into CASSRQKFGEQYF.

The chain couples TRBV5-1 to TRBJ2-7; 7 bases match TRBD1. The CDR3 covers 12 residues. J gave up 3 bases and V 4 bases, and 1 base lay outside the gene matches. Per germline, CDR1 SGHRS and CDR2 YFSETQ. CDR3 nucleotide sequence: TGCGCCAGCAGCCGGGACAGCTACGAGCAGTACTTC. It encodes CASSRDSYEQYF.

The CDR3 sequence is CASSVDPALGGLSTDTQYF. CDR3 DNA: TGTGCCAGCAGCGTAGACCCCGCCCTCGGGGGGCTGAGCACAGATACGCAGTATTTT. The chain combines TRBV9 with TRBJ2-3; D is possibly TRBD2 (7 bases). CDR3 length: 19 amino acids. The germline gives CDR1 SGDLS, CDR2 YYNGEE. Trimming stripped 0 bases from V and 0 bases from J, with 20 bases between.

The J gene is TRBJ1-2, the V gene TRBV6-5; D is possibly TRBD1 (6 bases). CDR3 length: 15 amino acids. The ends were cut back, 4 bases at V and 2 bases at J, with 14 bases in the middle. Germline CDR1 MNHEY, CDR2 SVGAGI. CDR3 nucleotide sequence: TGTGCCAGCAGTTTTCCAGGGGAGGGGAACTATGGCTACACCTTC. Protein product: CASSFPGEGNYGYTF.

The chain is built from TRBV6-1 and TRBJ1-2, with TRBD1 matching over 7 bases. The CDR3 runs to 13 residues. Germline CDR1 MNHNS, CDR2 SASEGT. With V trimmed by 6 bases and J by 3 bases, 4 bases remained unmatched. CDR3 DNA: TGTGCCAGCAGGGAGACAGGGTACTATGGCTACACCTTC. Amino acid sequence: CASRETGYYGYTF.

Points on this clone: At one of its ends the junction is not consistent with the germline gene, which may arise from a read error. The rearrangement uses TRBV12-3 or TRBV12-4 and TRBJ1-2; D call uncertain. The CDR3 has 13 residues. CDR3 protein: CASSLGFPSATGF. CDR3 DNA sequence: TGTGCCAGCAGTTTGGGCTTTCCGTCGGCTACTGGCTTC.

The rearrangement links TRBV9 to TRBJ2-1; D gene uncertain. Trimming pared 4 bases from V and 8 bases from J, leaving 7 bases between. The germline gives CDR1 SGDLS, CDR2 YYNGEE. This CDR3 is 11 amino acids long. CDR3 in DNA: TGTGCCAGCAGCACCGGTGATGAGCAGTTCTTC. Its protein is CASSTGDEQFF.

The rearrangement joins TRBV3-1 (or the pseudogene TRBV3-2) to TRBJ2-3, with a weak D call TRBD1 (6 bases). Between the trimmed V and J ends, which lost 4 bases and 6 bases, there was a span of 14 bases. This CDR3 has 14 amino acids. Per germline, CDR1 LGHDT and CDR2 YNNKEL (reference sequence). CDR3 DNA sequence: TGTGCCAGCAGCCGTGCAGGGGCCGGGGATACGCAGTATTTT. Amino acid sequence: CASSRAGAGDTQYF.

The chain links TRBV5-1 to TRBJ1-2; the D is unclear. Per germline, CDR1 SGHRS and CDR2 YFSETQ. The CDR3 consists of 15 residues. V was clipped by 0 bases and J by 4 bases, with 13 bases between them. The CDR3 bases are TGCGCCAGCAGCTTGGTTGAGAGGCAGAGCTATGGCTACACCTTC. Translated, it gives CASSLVERQSYGYTF.

The gene calls are TRBV3-1 (or the pseudogene TRBV3-2) and TRBJ1-2, with D unclear. V was trimmed by 6 bases and J by 5 bases, leaving 16 bases between them. Germline lookup yields CDR1 LGHDT and CDR2 YNNKEL (reference sequence). This CDR3 spans 14 amino acids. The CDR3 DNA is TGTGCCAGCAGACTGGACTCACGAAATTATGGCTACACCTTC. Its protein product is CASRLDSRNYGYTF.

Written as DNA, the CDR3 is TGTGCCTGGAGTCCCGGGACTGTAAATGAAAAACTGTTTTTT. Translation: CAWSPGTVNEKLFF. The chain couples TRBV30 to TRBJ1-4, with D tentatively TRBD1 (5 bases). V gave up 2 bases and J gave up 5 bases, with 12 bases separating them. This CDR3 region has 14 residues. Germline V lookup: CDR1 GTSNPN, CDR2 SVGIG (reference sequence).

J is TRBJ2-5 and V is TRBV7-3; D might be TRBD1 (6 bases). The CDR3 extends over 15 amino acids. CDR1 is SGHTA, CDR2 FQGTGA, per germline. The V gene lost 5 bases and the J gene lost 4 bases, with 17 bases spanning the gap. CDR3: CASSTFGQGSETQYF. CDR3 coding DNA: TGTGCCAGCAGCACCTTCGGGCAGGGGTCAGAGACCCAGTACTTC.

This clone has only one observation. The chain recombines TRBV10-3 with TRBJ1-1, with D perhaps matching TRBD1 (5 bases). V lost 8 bases and J 5 bases, leaving 9 bases between the germline ends. The CDR3 extends over 11 amino acids. Germline lookup yields CDR1 ENHRY and CDR2 SYGVKD. The DNA for the CDR3 is TGTGCCATCGGGAGGGGAACTGAAGCTTTCTTT. It is translated as CAIGRGTEAFF.